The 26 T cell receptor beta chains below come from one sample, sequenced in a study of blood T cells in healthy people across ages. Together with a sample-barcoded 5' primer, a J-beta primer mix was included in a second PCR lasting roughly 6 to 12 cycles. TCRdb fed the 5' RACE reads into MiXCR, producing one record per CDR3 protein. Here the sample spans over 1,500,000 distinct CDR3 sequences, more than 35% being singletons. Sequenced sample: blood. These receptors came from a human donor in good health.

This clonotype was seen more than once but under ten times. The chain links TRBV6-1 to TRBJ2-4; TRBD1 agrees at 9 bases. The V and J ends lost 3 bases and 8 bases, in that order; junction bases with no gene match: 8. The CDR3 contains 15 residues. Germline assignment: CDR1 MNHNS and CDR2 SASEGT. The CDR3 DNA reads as TGTGCCAGCAGTGACGGCGACAGGGGGAGGGACATTCAGTACTTC. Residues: CASSDGDRGRDIQYF.

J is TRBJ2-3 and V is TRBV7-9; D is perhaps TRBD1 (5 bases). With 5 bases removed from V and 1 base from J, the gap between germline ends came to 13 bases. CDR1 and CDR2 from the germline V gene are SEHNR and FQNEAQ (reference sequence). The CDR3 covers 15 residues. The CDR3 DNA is TGTGCCAGCAGCACCCTAAAGGGGCGCACAGATACGCAGTATTTT. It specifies CASSTLKGRTDTQYF.

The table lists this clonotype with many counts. The CDR3 DNA is TGTGCCACCAGCAGGGACCGACAAGAGACCCAGTACTTC. Translation gives CATSRDRQETQYF. The rearrangement joins TRBV15 to TRBJ2-5, with D hard to call. The germline CDR1 and CDR2 sequences are LNHNV and YYDKDF (reference sequence). The CDR3 is 13 residues long. Trimming removed 3 bases from V and 2 bases from J, with 7 bases in between.

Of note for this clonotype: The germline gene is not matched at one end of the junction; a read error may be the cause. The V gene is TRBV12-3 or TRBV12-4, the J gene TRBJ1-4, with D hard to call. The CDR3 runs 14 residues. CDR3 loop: CASRTSAIHEKRFF. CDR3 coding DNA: TGTGCCAGCAGGACATCTGCGATTCATGAAAAACGGTTTTTT.

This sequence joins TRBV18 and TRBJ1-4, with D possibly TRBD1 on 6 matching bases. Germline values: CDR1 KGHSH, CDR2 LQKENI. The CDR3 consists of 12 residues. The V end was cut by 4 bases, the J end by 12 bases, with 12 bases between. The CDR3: CASSLQGVELFF. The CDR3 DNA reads TGTGCCAGCTCACTACAGGGTGTTGAACTGTTTTTT.

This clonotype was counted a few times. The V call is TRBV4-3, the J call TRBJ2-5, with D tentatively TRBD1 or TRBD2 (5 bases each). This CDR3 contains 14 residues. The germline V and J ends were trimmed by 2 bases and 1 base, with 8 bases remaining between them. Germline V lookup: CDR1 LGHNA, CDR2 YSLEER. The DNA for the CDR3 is TGCGCCAGCAGCCAATTTGGGGGCCAAGAGACCCAGTACTTC. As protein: CASSQFGGQETQYF.

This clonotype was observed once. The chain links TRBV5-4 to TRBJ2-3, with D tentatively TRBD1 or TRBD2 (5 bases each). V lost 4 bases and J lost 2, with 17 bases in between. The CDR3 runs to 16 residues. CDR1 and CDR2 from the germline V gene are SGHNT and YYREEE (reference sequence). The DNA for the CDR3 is TGTGCCAGCAGCCACTTCGCAGTGGGGGTCACAGATACGCAGTATTTT. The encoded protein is CASSHFAVGVTDTQYF.

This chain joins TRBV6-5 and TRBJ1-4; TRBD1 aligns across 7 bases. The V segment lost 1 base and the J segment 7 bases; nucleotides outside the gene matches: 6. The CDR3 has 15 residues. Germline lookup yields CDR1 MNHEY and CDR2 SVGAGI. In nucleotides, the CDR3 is TGTGCCAGCAGTTACTATGGGACAGTTGGTGAAAAACTGTTTTTT. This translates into CASSYYGTVGEKLFF.

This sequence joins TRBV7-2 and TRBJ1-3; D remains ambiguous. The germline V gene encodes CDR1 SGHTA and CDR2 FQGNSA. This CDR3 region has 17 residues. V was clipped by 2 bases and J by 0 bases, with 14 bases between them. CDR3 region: CASSLWYSRTSGNTIYF. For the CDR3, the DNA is TGTGCCAGCAGCTTATGGTACAGCCGAACCTCTGGAAACACCATATATTTT. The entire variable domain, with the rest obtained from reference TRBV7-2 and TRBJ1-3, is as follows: GAGVSQSPSNKVTEKGKDVELRCDPISGHTALYWYRQSLGQGLEFLIYFQGNSAPDKSGLPSDRFSAERTGGSVSTLTIQRTQQEDSAVYLCASSLWYSRTSGNTIYFGEGSWLTVV.

The CDR3 DNA sequence: TGTGCCAGCAGTTCCCCCCACTCGGGACAGGGGTTTCACTATGGCTACACCTTC. Amino acid sequence: CASSSPHSGQGFHYGYTF. The genes are TRBV6-5 and TRBJ1-2, with 10 bases fitting TRBD1. CDR3 length: 18 residues. CDR1 MNHEY and CDR2 SVGAGI come from the germline V gene. V lost 4 bases and J lost 3; bases outside the gene matches: 14.

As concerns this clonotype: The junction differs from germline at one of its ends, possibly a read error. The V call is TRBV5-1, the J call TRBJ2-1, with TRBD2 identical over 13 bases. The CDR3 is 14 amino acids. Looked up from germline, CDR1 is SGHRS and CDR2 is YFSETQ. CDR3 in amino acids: CASSWTSGGNGQFF. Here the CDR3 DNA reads TGCGCCAGCAGCTGGACTAGCGGGGGCAATGGGCAGTTCTTC.

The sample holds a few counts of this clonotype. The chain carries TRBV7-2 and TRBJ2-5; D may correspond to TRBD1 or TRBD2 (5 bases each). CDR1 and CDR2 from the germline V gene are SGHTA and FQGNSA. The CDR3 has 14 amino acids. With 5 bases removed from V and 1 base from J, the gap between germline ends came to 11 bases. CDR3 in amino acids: CASSARGSQETQYF. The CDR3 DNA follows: TGTGCCAGCAGCGCCCGGGGCAGCCAAGAGACCCAGTACTTC.

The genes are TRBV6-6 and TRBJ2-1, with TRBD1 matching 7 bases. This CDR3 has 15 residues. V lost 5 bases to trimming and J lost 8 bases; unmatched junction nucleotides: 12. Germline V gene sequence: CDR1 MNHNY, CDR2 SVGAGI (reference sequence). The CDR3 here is CASSLTGISSDEQFF. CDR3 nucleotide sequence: TGTGCCAGCAGTCTGACAGGGATCTCCAGCGATGAGCAGTTCTTC.

In DNA, the CDR3 is TGCAGCGTTGAAGTGGGGGGGGACAGGGGTCAAGAGACCCAGTACTTC. It codes for CSVEVGGDRGQETQYF. The chain joins TRBV29-1 to TRBJ2-5, with 10 bases identical to TRBD1. V lost 1 base, J lost 2 bases, and 7 bases stayed unmatched. The CDR3 loop spans 16 amino acids. Germline loops: CDR1 SQVTM, CDR2 ANQGSEA.

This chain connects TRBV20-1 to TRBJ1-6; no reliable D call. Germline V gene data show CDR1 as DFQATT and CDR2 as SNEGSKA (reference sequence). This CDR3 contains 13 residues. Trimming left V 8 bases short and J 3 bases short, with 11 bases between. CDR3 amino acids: CSSSYGYNSPLHF. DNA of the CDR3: TGCAGTTCGTCATACGGCTATAATTCACCCCTCCACTTT.

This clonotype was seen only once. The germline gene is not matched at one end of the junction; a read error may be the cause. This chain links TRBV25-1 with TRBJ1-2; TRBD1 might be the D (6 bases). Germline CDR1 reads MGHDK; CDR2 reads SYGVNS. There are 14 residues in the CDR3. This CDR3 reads CASSLGAANYDYTF. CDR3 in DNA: TGTGCCAGCTCCTTGGGGGCAGCTAACTATGACTACACCTTC.

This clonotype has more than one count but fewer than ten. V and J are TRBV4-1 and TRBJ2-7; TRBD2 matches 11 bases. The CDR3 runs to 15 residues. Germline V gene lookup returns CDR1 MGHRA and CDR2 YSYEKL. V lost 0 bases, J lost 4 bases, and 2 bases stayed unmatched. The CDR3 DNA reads TGCGCCAGCAGCCAAGAGCCTAGCGGGGGGTACGAGCAGTACTTC. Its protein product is CASSQEPSGGYEQYF.

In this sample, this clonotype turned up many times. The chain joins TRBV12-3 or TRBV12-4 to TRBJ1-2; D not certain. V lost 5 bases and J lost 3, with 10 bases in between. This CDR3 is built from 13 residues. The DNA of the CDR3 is TGTGCCAGCAGTGTTCTTTTGGACTATGGCTACACCTTC. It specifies CASSVLLDYGYTF.

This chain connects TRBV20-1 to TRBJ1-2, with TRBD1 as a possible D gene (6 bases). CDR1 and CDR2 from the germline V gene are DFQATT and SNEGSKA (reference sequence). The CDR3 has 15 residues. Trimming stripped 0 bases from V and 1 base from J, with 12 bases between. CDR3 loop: CSARDQGRLNYGYTF. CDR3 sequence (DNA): TGCAGTGCTAGAGACCAGGGGCGACTTAACTATGGCTACACCTTC.

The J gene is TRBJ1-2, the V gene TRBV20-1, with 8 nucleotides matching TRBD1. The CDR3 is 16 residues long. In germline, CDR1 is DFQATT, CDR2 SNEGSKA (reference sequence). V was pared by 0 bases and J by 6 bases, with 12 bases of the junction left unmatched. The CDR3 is CSARDPLGRGLDGYTF. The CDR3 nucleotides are TGCAGTGCTAGAGACCCACTTGGCAGGGGGCTCGATGGCTACACCTTC.

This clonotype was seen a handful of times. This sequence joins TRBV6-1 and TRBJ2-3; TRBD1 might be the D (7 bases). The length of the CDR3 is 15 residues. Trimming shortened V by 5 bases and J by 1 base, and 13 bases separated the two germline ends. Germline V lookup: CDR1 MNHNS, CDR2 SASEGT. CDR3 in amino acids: CASSWGGTGTDTQYF. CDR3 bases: TGTGCCAGCAGTTGGGGCGGGACAGGCACAGATACGCAGTATTTT.

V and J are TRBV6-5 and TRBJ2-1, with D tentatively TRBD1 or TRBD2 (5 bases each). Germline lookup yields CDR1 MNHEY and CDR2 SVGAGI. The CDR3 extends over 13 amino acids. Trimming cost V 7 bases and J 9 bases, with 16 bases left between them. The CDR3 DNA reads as TGTGCCAGCATGGGGGTCGGGGTGACTGAGCAGTTCTTC. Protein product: CASMGVGVTEQFF.

CDR3 protein: CASSPEGWYGYEQYF. The CDR3 DNA reads TGTGCCAGCAGTCCCGAAGGGTGGTACGGTTACGAGCAGTACTTC. The chain combines TRBV12-3 or TRBV12-4 with TRBJ2-5; D uncertain. Judging by the DNA end, TRBJ2-7 fits better; the J call may be wrong. CDR3 length equals 15 residues.

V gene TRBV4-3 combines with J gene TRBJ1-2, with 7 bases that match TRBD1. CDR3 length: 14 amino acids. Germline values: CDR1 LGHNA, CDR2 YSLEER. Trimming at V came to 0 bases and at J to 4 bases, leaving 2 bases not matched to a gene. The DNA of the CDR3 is TGCGCCAGCAGCCAAGATGGGGACAGCTATGGCTACACCTTC. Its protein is CASSQDGDSYGYTF.

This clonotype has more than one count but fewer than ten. The CDR3 sequence is CASSLVAQGVQYF. DNA of the CDR3: TGTGCCAGCAGCTTAGTTGCGCAGGGGGTCCAGTACTTC. V and J are TRBV11-3 and TRBJ2-5, with 7 bases lining up with TRBD1. CDR1 is SGHNT and CDR2 is YENEEA in the germline V gene. The CDR3 covers 13 residues. The V segment lost 1 base and the J segment 10 bases; nucleotides outside the gene matches: 6. Based on the CDR3 plus reference TRBV11-3 and TRBJ2-5, the full variable domain is EAGVVQSPRYKIIEKKQPVAFWCNPISGHNTLYWYLQNLGQGPELLIRYENEEAVDDSQLPKDRFSAERLKGVDSTLKIQPAELGDSAVYLCASSLVAQGVQYFGPGTRLLVL.

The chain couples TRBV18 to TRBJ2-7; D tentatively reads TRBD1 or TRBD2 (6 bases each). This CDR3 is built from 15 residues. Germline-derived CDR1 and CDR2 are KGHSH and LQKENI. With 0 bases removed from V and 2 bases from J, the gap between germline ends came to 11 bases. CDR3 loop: CASSPPQGGPYEQYF. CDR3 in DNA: TGTGCCAGCTCACCACCACAGGGAGGCCCCTACGAGCAGTACTTC. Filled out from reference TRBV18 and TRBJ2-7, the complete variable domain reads NAGVMQNPRHLVRRRGQEARLRCSPMKGHSHVYWYRQLPEEGLKFMVYLQKENIIDESGMPKERFSAEFPKEGPSILRIQQVVRGDSAAYFCASSPPQGGPYEQYFGPGTRLTVT.